The T cell receptor (beta chain) described here comes from a study of blood T cell repertoires in COVID-19 (dated by TCRdb to 2020 to 2022). About the study as a whole: Samples from collaborators originated in the United States, Italy and Spain and spanned both the acute and convalescent phases of COVID-19. The material from the prospective study consisted of cDNA or gDNA derived from T cells, B-cell-depleted T cells, or PBMCs. Deeply sampled blood TCRbeta repertoires from subjects exposed to, actively infected with, or recovered from COVID-19 were included in the dataset. The repertoires were made available in a free public database intended to serve as a resource for research on the immune response to SARS-CoV-2. The samples were drawn from the first 160 participants of the ongoing ImmuneRACE study and from over a thousand subjects provided by 6 global collaborators. Sample metadata almost always included a de-identified subject ID, COVID-19 status, age in years and sex. Where available, HLA class I and class II types were taken from metadata supplied by the sample provider and were not determined by assay-based typing. Study-level results and caveats: The quantity of clinical and demographic metadata differed by source and by participant and was supplied without curation.

TCRbeta CDR3 regions were amplified from genomic DNA using the immunoSEQ Assay, a bias-controlled multiplex PCR. The authors' pipeline ran thus. The number of nucleated cells in each sample was estimated by amplification of reference gene primers within the assay. Sequence reads were collapsed and filtered to measure the absolute abundance of every unique TCRbeta CDR3 rearrangement. For each sample, productive Simpson clonality was calculated by taking the square root of Simpson's diversity index across productive rearrangements. TCRdb's version of the immuneACCESS table is confined to in-frame rearrangements and falls short of the full clone set. An unresolved V gene accounts for under half of the shortfall where checked; the remainder is of unknown origin. The V and J calls and clone size come from that table; D and trimming were worked out from the DNA. Within this sample are fewer than 150,000 clones, with about 81% of them counted one time only. The ten most abundant clones make up less than 5% of the sample.

Whole blood was collected in K2EDTA tubes by collaborating institutions according to the institutions' own protocols. For TCRbeta analysis, collaborators shipped samples in one of three forms: frozen whole blood, isolated PBMCs, or DNA extracted from either of those sample types. The junction shows trimming of 0 bases on V and 8 bases on J, plus 10 bases between the germline ends. CDR1 and CDR2 are read off the germline V gene as MGHRA and YSYEKL. Taken from cysteine to phenylalanine, the CDR3 has 13 residues. Here the CDR3 DNA is all that survives: 39 bases in frame from base 1. Turning to this clone: Its antigen is not yet known. No much larger clonotype is one base removed from it; base qualities were not supplied.

The chain was built from TRBV4-1 and TRBJ1-2, with the D segment identity uncertain. Sequenced material: peripheral blood. The receptor was isolated from an elderly woman with acute or convalescent COVID-19. The DNA sequence is TGCGCCAGCAGCCAAGATGAGGTTTGGGGCTACACCTTC. Its product reads: CASSQDEVWGYTF.